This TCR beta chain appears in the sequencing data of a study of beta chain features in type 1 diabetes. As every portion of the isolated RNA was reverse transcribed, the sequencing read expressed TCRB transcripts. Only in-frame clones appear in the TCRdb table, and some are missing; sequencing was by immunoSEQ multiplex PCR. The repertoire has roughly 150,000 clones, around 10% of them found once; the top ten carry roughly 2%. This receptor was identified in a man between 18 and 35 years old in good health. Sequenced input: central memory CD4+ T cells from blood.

The CDR3 sequence: CASSARGQGNSPLHF. The CDR3 nucleotides read TGTGCCAGCAGCGCACGAGGACAGGGTAACTCACCCCTCCACTTT. The rearrangement links TRBV2 to TRBJ1-6, with 8 positions matching TRBD1. CDR3 length: 15 residues. CDR1 is SNHLY, CDR2 FYNNEI, per germline. The J segment lost 10 bases and the V segment lost 6 bases, leaving 11 bases of the junction unmatched.